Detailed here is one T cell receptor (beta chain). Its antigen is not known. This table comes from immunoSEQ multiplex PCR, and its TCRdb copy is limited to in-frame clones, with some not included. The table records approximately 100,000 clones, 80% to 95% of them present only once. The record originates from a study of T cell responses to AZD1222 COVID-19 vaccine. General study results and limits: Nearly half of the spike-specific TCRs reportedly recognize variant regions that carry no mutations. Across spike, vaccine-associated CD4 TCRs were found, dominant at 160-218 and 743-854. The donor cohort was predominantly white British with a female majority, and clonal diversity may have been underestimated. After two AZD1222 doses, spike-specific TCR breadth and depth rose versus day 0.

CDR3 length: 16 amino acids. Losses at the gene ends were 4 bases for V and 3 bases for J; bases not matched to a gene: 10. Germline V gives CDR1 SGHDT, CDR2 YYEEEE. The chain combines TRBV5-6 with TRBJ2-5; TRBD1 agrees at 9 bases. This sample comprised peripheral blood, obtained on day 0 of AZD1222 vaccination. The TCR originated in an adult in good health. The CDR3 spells CASSDGTGREEETQYF. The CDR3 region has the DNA TGTGCCAGCAGCGACGGGACAGGGAGGGAAGAAGAGACCCAGTACTTC.